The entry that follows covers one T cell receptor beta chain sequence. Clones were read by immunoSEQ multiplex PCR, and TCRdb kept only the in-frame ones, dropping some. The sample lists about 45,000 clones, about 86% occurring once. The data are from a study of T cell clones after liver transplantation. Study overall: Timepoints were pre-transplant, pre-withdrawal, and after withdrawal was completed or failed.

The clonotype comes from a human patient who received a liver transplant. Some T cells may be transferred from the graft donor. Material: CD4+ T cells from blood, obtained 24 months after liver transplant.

The CDR3 reads CASRRGRAASYNEQFF. The CDR3 nucleotides read TGTGCCAGCAGAAGGGGGAGGGCCGCCTCCTACAATGAGCAGTTCTTC. V and J are TRBV27 and TRBJ2-1; possibly TRBD2 for D (7 bases). The germline CDR1 and CDR2 sequences are MNHEY and SMNVEV (reference sequence). This CDR3 comprises 16 residues. The V end lost 6 bases, the J end lost 0 bases, and 15 bases lay between the germline ends.